This T cell receptor (beta chain) was captured in a study of control samples from healthy donors and cancer patients. Method: immunoSEQ multiplex PCR; TCRdb's copy keeps in-frame clones and lacks some. The sample consists of 21,000 or so clones, around 85% of them appearing once. Germline V gene sequence: CDR1 SGHVS, CDR2 FNYEAQ. The CDR3 is 13 residues long. V was trimmed by 5 bases and J by 5 bases, leaving 9 bases between them. This chain uses TRBV7-6 with TRBJ2-2; D unresolved. This TCR derives from a man in his 60s with head and neck cancer. The source material was PBMCs. CDR3 bases: TGTGCCAGCAGCCCCATACTGACCGGGGAGCTGTTTTTT. Translated, it gives CASSPILTGELFF.